This T cell receptor (beta chain) was profiled in a study of blood T cell repertoires in COVID-19. Assay: immunoSEQ multiplex PCR; the TCRdb copy retains only in-frame clones and omits some. The table lists 650,000 to 800,000 clones, 75% to 90% of them singletons. The V gene end was trimmed by 5 bases and the J gene end by 3 bases; junction bases not matched to a gene: 8. Germline CDR1 SGHTA, CDR2 FQGNSA. This CDR3 has 15 amino acids. The chain has TRBV7-2 and TRBJ1-2; 8 positions agree with TRBD1. Specimen: peripheral blood. The receptor was derived from a woman aged 18-30 years with acute or convalescent COVID-19. The CDR3 bases are TGTGCCAGCAGCAACCCGGTGACAGGGGACTATGGCTACACCTTC. The encoded protein is CASSNPVTGDYGYTF.